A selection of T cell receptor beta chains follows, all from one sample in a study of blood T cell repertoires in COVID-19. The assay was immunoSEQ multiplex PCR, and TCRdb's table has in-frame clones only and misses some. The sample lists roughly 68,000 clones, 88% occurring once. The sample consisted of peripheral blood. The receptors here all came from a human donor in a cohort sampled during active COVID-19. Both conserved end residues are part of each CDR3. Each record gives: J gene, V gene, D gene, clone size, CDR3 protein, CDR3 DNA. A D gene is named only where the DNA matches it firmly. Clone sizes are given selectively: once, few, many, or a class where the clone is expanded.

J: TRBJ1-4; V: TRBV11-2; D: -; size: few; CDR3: CASSPRTARNEKLFF; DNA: TGTGCCAGCAGCCCACGGACAGCCAGGAATGAAAAACTGTTTTTT
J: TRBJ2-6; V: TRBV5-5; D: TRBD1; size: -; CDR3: CASSWMDRGSSGANVLTF; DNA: TGTGCCAGCAGCTGGATGGACAGGGGGAGCTCTGGGGCCAACGTCCTGACTTTC
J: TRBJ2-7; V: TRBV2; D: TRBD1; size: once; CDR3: CASRNRDRPTYEQYF; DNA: TGTGCCAGCAGAAACCGGGACAGGCCAACCTACGAGCAGTACTTC
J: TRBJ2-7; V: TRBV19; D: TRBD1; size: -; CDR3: CAGDREGSYEQYF; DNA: TGTGCCGGTGACAGGGAAGGATCCTACGAGCAGTACTTC
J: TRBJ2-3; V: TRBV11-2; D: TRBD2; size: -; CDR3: CASSQSLAGGHTDTQYF; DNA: TGTGCCAGCAGCCAGAGCCTAGCGGGGGGACATACAGATACGCAGTATTTT
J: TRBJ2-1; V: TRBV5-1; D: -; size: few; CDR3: CASSLANYEQFF; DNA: TGCGCCAGCAGCTTGGCAAACTATGAGCAGTTCTTC
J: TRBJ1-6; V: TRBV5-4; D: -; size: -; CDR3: CASSPGLGVSPLHF; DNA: TGTGCCAGCAGCCCGGGACTGGGAGTTTCACCCCTCCACTTT
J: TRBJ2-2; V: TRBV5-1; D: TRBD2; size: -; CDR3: CASSPLTSGSGTGELFF; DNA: TGCGCCAGCAGCCCATTGACTAGCGGGAGTGGGACCGGGGAGCTGTTTTTT
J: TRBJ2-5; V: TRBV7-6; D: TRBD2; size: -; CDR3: CASSEGLAGGVQETQYF; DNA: TGTGCCAGCAGCGAAGGACTAGCGGGAGGGGTCCAAGAGACCCAGTACTTC
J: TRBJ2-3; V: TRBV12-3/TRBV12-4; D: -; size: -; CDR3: CASSKGWTDTQYF; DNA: TGTGCCAGCAGTAAGGGGTGGACAGATACGCAGTATTTT
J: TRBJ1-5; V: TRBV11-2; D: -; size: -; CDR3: CASSLAVFQPQHF; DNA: TGTGCCAGCAGCTTAGCGGTGTTCCAGCCCCAGCATTTT
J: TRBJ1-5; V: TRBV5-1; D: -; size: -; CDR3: CASSLTGIGNQPQHF; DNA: TGCGCCAGCAGCTTGACAGGGATAGGCAATCAGCCCCAGCATTTT
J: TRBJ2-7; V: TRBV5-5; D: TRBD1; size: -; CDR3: CASSLAGTGPPYEQYF; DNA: TGTGCCAGCAGCTTGGCAGGGACAGGGCCTCCCTACGAGCAGTACTTC
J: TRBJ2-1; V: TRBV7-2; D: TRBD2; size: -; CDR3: CASSSQSGGGNNEQFF; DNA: TGTGCCAGCAGCTCCCAGTCCGGGGGGGGAAACAATGAGCAGTTCTTC
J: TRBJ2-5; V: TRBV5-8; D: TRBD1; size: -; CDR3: CASSRTQTGLETQYF; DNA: TGTGCCAGCAGCCGGACCCAGACAGGGTTGGAGACCCAGTACTTC
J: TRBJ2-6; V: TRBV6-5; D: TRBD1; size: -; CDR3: CASRTGAGANVLTF; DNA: TGTGCCAGCCGAACAGGGGCTGGGGCCAACGTCCTGACTTTC
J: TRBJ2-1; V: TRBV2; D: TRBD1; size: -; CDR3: CASSVDRGYNEQFF; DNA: TGTGCCAGCAGTGTCGACAGGGGCTACAATGAGCAGTTCTTC
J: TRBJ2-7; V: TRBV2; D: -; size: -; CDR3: CASSPNYASYEQYF; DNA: TGTGCCAGCAGCCCCAACTACGCTTCCTACGAGCAGTACTTC
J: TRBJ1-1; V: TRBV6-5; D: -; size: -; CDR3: CASRRLGGRAFF; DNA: TGTGCCAGCAGAAGACTGGGGGGAAGAGCTTTCTTT
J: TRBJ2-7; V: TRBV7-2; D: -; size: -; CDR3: CASNLPGRYEQYF; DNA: TGTGCCAGCAATCTCCCGGGGAGGTACGAGCAGTACTTC
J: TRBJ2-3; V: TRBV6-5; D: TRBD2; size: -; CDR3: CASCRAGGPTDTQYF; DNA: TGTGCCAGCTGTCGAGCGGGGGGGCCTACAGATACGCAGTATTTT
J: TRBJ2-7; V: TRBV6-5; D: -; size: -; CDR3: CASSSQTGTTTYEQYF; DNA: TGTGCCAGCAGTTCCCAAACCGGGACAACAACCTACGAGCAGTACTTC
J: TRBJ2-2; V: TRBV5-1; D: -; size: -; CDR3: CASSARGTGELFF; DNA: TGCGCCAGCAGCGCCAGGGGTACCGGGGAGCTGTTTTTT
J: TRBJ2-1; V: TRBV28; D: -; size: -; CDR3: CASSPERDNGEQFF; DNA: TGTGCCAGCAGTCCCGAAAGGGACAATGGTGAGCAGTTCTTC
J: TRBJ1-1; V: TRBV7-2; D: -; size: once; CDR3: CASSSPPGVAEAFF; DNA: TGTGCCAGCAGCTCCCCCCCGGGGGTAGCTGAAGCTTTCTTT
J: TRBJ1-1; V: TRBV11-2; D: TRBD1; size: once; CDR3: CASSGVRGRHTEAFF; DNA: TGTGCCAGCAGCGGGGTGAGGGGGCGTCACACTGAAGCTTTCTTT
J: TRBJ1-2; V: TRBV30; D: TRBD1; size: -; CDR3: CAWRQPGTEGYTF; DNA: TGTGCCTGGAGGCAACCTGGGACAGAAGGCTACACCTTC
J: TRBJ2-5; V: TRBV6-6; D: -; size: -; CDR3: CASSRQSETQYF; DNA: TGTGCCAGCAGCCGACAATCCGAGACCCAGTACTTC
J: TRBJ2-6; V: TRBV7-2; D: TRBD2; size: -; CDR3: CATGPSGTSGANVLTF; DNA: TGTGCCACAGGCCCTAGCGGGACTTCTGGGGCCAACGTCCTGACTTTC
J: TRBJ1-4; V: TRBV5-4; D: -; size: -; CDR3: CTSSQDSTNEKLFF; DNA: TGTACCAGCAGCCAAGACAGCACTAATGAAAAACTGTTTTTT
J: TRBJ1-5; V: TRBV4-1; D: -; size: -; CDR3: CASSQTGLGKTQHF; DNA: TGCGCCAGCAGCCAAACAGGGTTAGGTAAGACCCAGCATTTT
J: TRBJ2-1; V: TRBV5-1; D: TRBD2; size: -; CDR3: CASSRDLAEYNEQFF; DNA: TGCGCCAGCAGCAGGGACCTAGCGGAGTACAATGAGCAGTTCTTC
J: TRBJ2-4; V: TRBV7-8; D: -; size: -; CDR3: CASSYVLGHIQYF; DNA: TGTGCCAGCAGCTACGTGCTGGGGCACATTCAGTACTTC
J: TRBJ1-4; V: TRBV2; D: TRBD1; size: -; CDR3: CASSGGDRDREKLFF; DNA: TGTGCCAGCAGTGGGGGGGACAGGGACCGTGAAAAACTGTTTTTT
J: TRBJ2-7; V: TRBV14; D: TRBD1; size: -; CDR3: CASSQYGQGKYEQYF; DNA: TGTGCCAGCAGCCAATATGGACAGGGGAAATACGAGCAGTACTTC
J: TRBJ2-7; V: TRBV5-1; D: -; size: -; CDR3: CASSRLQGYEQYF; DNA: TGCGCCAGCAGCCGACTACAGGGCTACGAGCAGTACTTC
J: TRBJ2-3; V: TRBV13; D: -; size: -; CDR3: CASSPRGPTDTQYF; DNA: TGTGCCAGCAGCCCCAGGGGCCCCACAGATACGCAGTATTTT
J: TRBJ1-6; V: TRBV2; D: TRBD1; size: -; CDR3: CASRGIRGHSPLHF; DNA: TGTGCCAGCAGGGGTATCAGGGGGCATTCACCCCTCCACTTT
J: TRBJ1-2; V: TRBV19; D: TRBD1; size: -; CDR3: CASSMAWDRLNYGYTF; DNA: TGTGCCAGTAGTATGGCCTGGGACAGGCTTAACTATGGCTACACCTTC